The 10 T cell receptor beta chains given below trace back to one sample, sequenced in a study of blood T cells in healthy people across ages. Together with a sample-barcoded 5' primer, a J-beta primer mix was included in a second PCR lasting roughly 6 to 12 cycles. TCRdb used MiXCR to reprocess the 5' RACE reads, holding one entry per CDR3 protein. In the table there are 600,000 or so distinct CDR3 sequences, about 30% of which are singletons. The source material was blood. These TCRs come from a woman older than 75 in good health.

This clonotype was picked up a small number of times. The chain couples TRBV7-3 to TRBJ2-1, with TRBD2 matching over 12 bases. This CDR3 region has 20 residues. V shed 1 base and J 0 bases; nucleotides not matched to a gene: 10. Germline CDR1 SGHTA, CDR2 FQGTGA. CDR3 protein: CASSLILGLAGGISYNEQFF. The CDR3 DNA follows: TGTGCCAGCAGCTTAATTTTGGGCCTAGCGGGGGGGATCTCCTACAATGAGCAGTTCTTC.

The chain links TRBV6-2 or TRBV6-3 to TRBJ2-2; D is unresolved. CDR1 and CDR2 from the germline V gene are MNHEY and SVGEGT. This CDR3 comprises 17 residues. V gave up 0 bases and J gave up 5 bases, with 16 bases separating them. CDR3 region: CASSYSSLPPRTGELFF. CDR3 DNA: TGTGCCAGCAGTTACTCGAGTCTACCCCCGCGGACCGGGGAGCTGTTTTTT.

This clonotype was picked up many times. The chain combines TRBV19 with TRBJ1-5; D not resolved. Per germline, CDR1 LNHDA and CDR2 SQIVND (reference sequence). Trimming left V 3 bases short and J 5 bases short, with 8 bases between. CDR3 length: 13 amino acids. In DNA, the CDR3 is TGTGCCAGTAGTATCGAAGGCTATCAGCCCCAGCATTTT. The encoded protein is CASSIEGYQPQHF.

In this sample, this clonotype turned up many times. The chain has TRBV13 and TRBJ2-3, with 7 bases aligning to TRBD1. The length of the CDR3 is 16 residues. CDR1 PRHDT and CDR2 FYEKMQ come from the germline V gene (reference sequence). Trimming at V came to 5 bases and at J to 2 bases, leaving 10 bases not matched to a gene. This chain's CDR3 is CASSRQTGSTTDTQYF. The CDR3 nucleotides read TGTGCCAGCAGCAGGCAGACAGGGAGCACCACAGATACGCAGTATTTT.

To note about this clonotype: Given a much more abundant clone one base away, this may be a read error. This sequence joins TRBV5-1 and TRBJ1-2; D is perhaps TRBD1 (6 bases). The germline V gene has CDR1 SGHRS and CDR2 YFSETQ. This CDR3 comprises 15 residues. In DNA form, the CDR3 reads TGCGCCAGCAGGACGAATCTGGGGGCGAACTATGGCCACACCTTC. Residues: CASRTNLGANYGHTF.

In this sample, this clonotype turned up many times. The V and J genes are TRBV7-2 and TRBJ2-7; D possibly corresponds to TRBD1 (7 bases). Germline V gene lookup returns CDR1 SGHTA and CDR2 FQGNSA. CDR3 length: 14 residues. The V gene lost 3 bases and the J gene lost 7 bases, with 16 bases spanning the gap. The DNA for the CDR3 is TGTGCCAGCAGCTTGCAGGGGGGAAACAATGAGCAGTACTTC. It specifies CASSLQGGNNEQYF.

This clonotype was counted ten times or more. The rearrangement links TRBV20-1 to TRBJ2-3; 10 bases are a match to TRBD2. The germline V gene encodes CDR1 DFQATT and CDR2 SNEGSKA (reference sequence). Unmatched junction bases numbered 10, after V lost 0 bases and J lost 7 bases. The CDR3 contains 16 residues. The CDR3 DNA follows: TGCAGTGCTAGAGATCCCAAGCGGGGGGGCACGCATACGCAGTATTTT. It codes for CSARDPKRGGTHTQYF.

This clonotype has a handful of counts. Just one base apart from a much larger clone, this may be a read error. In DNA, the CDR3 is TGTGCCTGCAGCCAACCGGGACAGGGGAATGAGCAGTTCTTC. Translating it yields CACSQPGQGNEQFF. The chain is built from TRBV11-2 and TRBJ2-1, with 10 positions matching TRBD1. The CDR3 covers 14 residues. The germline gives CDR1 SGHAT, CDR2 FQNNGV.

This clonotype has ten or more counts. V is TRBV5-1 and J is TRBJ2-7, with 8 nucleotides matching TRBD1. The V and J ends lost 4 bases and 3 bases, in that order; junction bases with no gene match: 6. Germline V gene lookup returns CDR1 SGHRS and CDR2 YFSETQ. CDR3 length: 14 residues. The DNA for the CDR3 is TGCGCCAGCAGCGGACTAACAGGGGGCTACGAGCAGTACTTC. Translating it yields CASSGLTGGYEQYF.

The chain recombines TRBV24-1 with TRBJ2-3; 7 positions agree with TRBD1. V was clipped by 0 bases and J by 1 base; unmatched bases: 3. The CDR3 contains 16 residues. Germline assignment: CDR1 KGHDR and CDR2 SFDVKD. The CDR3 sequence is CATSDLLDRGTDTQYF. The DNA for the CDR3 is TGTGCCACCAGTGATTTGCTCGACAGGGGCACAGATACGCAGTATTTT.